This TCR beta chain appears in the sequencing data of a study of blood T cells in healthy people across ages. With a J-beta primer mix and a sample-barcoded 5' primer, a second PCR ran about 7 to 12 cycles. One entry per CDR3 protein results from TCRdb running MiXCR on the 5' RACE reads. The sample yields approximately 350,000 distinct CDR3 sequences, roughly half seen once. General study findings and limits: Unsorted PBMCs prevented conclusive naive versus antigen-experienced comparison. Donors of long life had a larger count of naive CD4+ cells and greater diversity than aged donors.

The CDR3 extends over 16 amino acids. Germline V lookup: CDR1 MNHEY, CDR2 SMNVEV (reference sequence). Trimming took off 8 bases at V and 0 bases at J, with 18 bases between the two ends. This clonotype is a singleton in its sample. Its antigen is as yet unknown. The chain joins TRBV27 to TRBJ2-3, with D maybe TRBD1 (6 bases). The sample comprised blood. The source is a man aged 55 to 70 in good health. The CDR3 bases are TGTGCCAGCGGCCGACAGGTTACAACTAGCACAGATACGCAGTATTTT. Residues: CASGRQVTTSTDTQYF.